This T cell receptor beta chain was observed in a study of shared clonotypes between healthy human individuals. Study-level points and caveats: Clonotypes that were shared across four donors made up around 4.6% of naive CD4 clonotypes. A generally larger estimated richness was seen in naive subsets than in memory subsets.

With 5 bases removed from V and 3 bases from J, the gap between germline ends came to 26 bases. CDR1 and CDR2 (germline): SGHVS, FNYEAQ. The CDR3 totals 18 residues. Assay execution took place at the deep level. Only in-frame clones appear in the TCRdb table, and some are missing; sequencing was by immunoSEQ multiplex PCR. The data show about 2.2 million clones, with roughly 91% seen just once and 1.7% held by the top ten. About this clone itself: Its antigen is not known.

The naive CD8 subset, CD45RO-negative cells positively selected for CCR7, excluded terminally differentiated effector memory CD45RA+ cells. The sequenced sample was naive CD8+ T cells from PBMCs. The receptor was derived from a man between 18 and 29 years old in good health. Some clones in this sample may be carry-over from other donors' samples. The chain employs TRBV7-6 and TRBJ2-7, with a tentative D call TRBD1 (6 bases). The DNA of the CDR3 is TGTGCCAGCAGCCCGCCAGTGGACAGTCCTCCCTTCCACTACGAGCAGTACTTC. Translated: CASSPPVDSPPFHYEQYF.